This paragraph covers one T cell receptor beta chain sequence. The read falls 3 residues short of the CDR3 end, and the missing part is taken from the germline J gene. Distinct nucleotide sequences in the sample also encode this CDR3. This sample is part of a study of T cells in women clearing cervical HPV infection. Germline V gene lookup returns CDR1 SGHTA and CDR2 FQGTGA. This CDR3 region has 16 residues. V was pared by 2 bases and J by 4 bases, with 9 bases of the junction left unmatched. Some clones are missing from TCRdb's copy, which holds only in-frame ones; the method was immunoSEQ multiplex PCR. Its listing shows 30,000 to 35,000 clones.

The chain recombines TRBV7-3 with TRBJ1-2, with 8 positions matching TRBD1. Sequences were obtained from blood buffy coat. The origin of this receptor is a woman aged 18 to 75 with a cervical HPV16 infection that either progressed to CIN3+ or cleared (not recorded which). Incomplete CDR3 DNA: TGTGCCAGCAGCTTAGGCCCCCTAACAGGGGGCTATGGC. This sequence encodes CASSLGPLTGGYG. The complete CDR3 reads CASSLGPLTGGYGYTF.